This T cell receptor (beta chain) was recovered during a study of Tregs in tolerant kidney transplant recipients. Regarding the study as a whole: Nucleotide sequences could not be compared across some patients' samples due to primer changes. In tolerant patients, donor-specific Tregs outgrew total Tregs, suggesting antigen-driven expansion. This study did not directly address biological reproducibility.

Recipients received nonmyeloablative bone marrow transplants from related graft donors, with transient mixed chimerism. Unstimulated Tregs (CD4+CD25+CD127-) and CD4+CD25- non-Tregs were sorted from PBMCs. By proportion, this clone is medium-sized. Its matching antigen is unknown. Sequencing was performed with immunoSEQ multiplex PCR; in TCRdb, only in-frame clones are kept and a portion is missing. Of about 50,000 clones listed, approximately 89% are singletons. The clonotype comes from a human patient who received a combined kidney and bone marrow transplant. Some T cells may be provided by the graft donor. The sample was CD8+ T cells from blood (PBMCs), taken 12 months after the transplant.

DNA for the CDR3: TGTGCCAGCATTAAAGGGAGGGAGGGGAGGAATGAGCAGTTCTTC. Amino acids: CASIKGREGRNEQFF. V usage is TRBV7-9 and J usage is TRBJ2-1, with 7 bases that match TRBD2. Germline V gives CDR1 SEHNR, CDR2 FQNEAQ (reference sequence). V shed 7 bases and J 7 bases; nucleotides not matched to a gene: 13. CDR3 length: 15 residues.